This TCR beta chain came from a study of shared clonotypes between healthy human individuals. Findings and caveats of the study: Represented diversity, genetic and exposure-history alike, was limited by few donors.

Input per replicate PCR of unsorted PBMC was roughly 290 ng DNA, corresponding to 33,000 or so T cell genomes. In the study's own analysis: ImmunoSEQ supplied junction-only sequences lacking quality scores, so filtering was different. TCRdb's copy holds only in-frame clones and misses some; the assay was immunoSEQ multiplex PCR. V, J and clone size were drawn from that table, and D and trimming were deduced from the DNA. Among roughly 500,000 clones listed, around 80% were seen once. Per the germline V gene, CDR1 is SGHTA and CDR2 is FQGTGA. The CDR3 consists of 15 residues. With 6 bases removed from V and 2 bases from J, the gap between germline ends came to 15 bases. With regard to this clone: Antigen specificity is unknown.

Among the donors, all were Caucasian adults who lived in Nashville, Tennessee. What was sequenced was PBMCs. The chain couples TRBV7-3 to TRBJ2-3; possibly TRBD1 for D (6 bases). This clonotype was sampled from a woman in her forties in good health. Some clones in this sample may be carry-over from other donors' samples. The CDR3 region has the DNA TGTGCCAGCAGTTATACTGGACAGCTCACAGATACGCAGTATTTT. As protein: CASSYTGQLTDTQYF.